One and the same sample provided the 8 T cell receptor beta chains below, sequenced in a study of blood T cell repertoires in COVID-19. Sequenced by immunoSEQ multiplex PCR; TCRdb stores in-frame clones only, minus some. The data contain 390,000 or so clones, roughly 90% of them seen just once; the ten biggest clones take up about 3%. The sequencing input was peripheral blood. Receptors were obtained from a woman aged 25 to 39 with COVID-19, enrolled during active disease.

The J gene is TRBJ2-7, the V gene TRBV28, with D perhaps matching TRBD1 (5 bases). The CDR3 is 14 residues long. V lost 5 bases, J lost 3 bases, and 14 bases lay in between. Germline V lookup: CDR1 MDHEN, CDR2 SYDVKM. The CDR3 loop is CASSLLWGGYEQYF. The DNA for the CDR3 is TGTGCCAGCAGTCTTCTCTGGGGCGGCTACGAGCAGTACTTC.

The chain recombines TRBV11-3 with TRBJ2-1; 9 nucleotides match TRBD2. The ends lost 4 bases at V and 2 bases at J; junction bases unmatched: 12. Germline V lookup: CDR1 SGHNT, CDR2 YENEEA. This CDR3 contains 18 residues. CDR3 nucleotide sequence: TGTGCCAGCAGCTCCCGAGTCTTGACTAGCGGAACCTACAATGAGCAGTTCTTC. Protein sequence: CASSSRVLTSGTYNEQFF.

This chain connects TRBV15 to TRBJ2-5; TRBD2 is a possible D gene (5 bases). This CDR3 region has 15 residues. V was clipped by 5 bases and J by 1 base, with 14 bases between them. Germline V gives CDR1 LNHNV, CDR2 YYDKDF (reference sequence). The CDR3 region has the DNA TGTGCCACCAGCTCCTCTAGGAGGACCCAAGAGACCCAGTACTTC. This codes for CATSSSRRTQETQYF.

This chain joins TRBV7-8 and TRBJ2-7; TRBD2 aligns across 7 bases. CDR1 SGHVS and CDR2 FQNEAQ come from the germline V gene. V lost 5 bases to trimming and J lost 3 bases; unmatched junction nucleotides: 7. The CDR3 contains 14 residues. This CDR3 reads CASSENGLDYEQYV. In DNA form, the CDR3 reads TGTGCCAGCAGCGAAAACGGACTAGACTACGAGCAGTACGTC.

J is TRBJ1-2 and V is TRBV6-5; tentatively, D is TRBD1 (5 bases). Germline values: CDR1 MNHEY, CDR2 SVGAGI. V was shortened by 2 bases and J by 2 bases, with 12 bases between the two germline ends. The CDR3 is 15 residues long. The CDR3 DNA reads as TGTGCCAGCAGTTACAGCGGGGGTTACAACTATGGCTACACCTTC. It translates to CASSYSGGYNYGYTF.

The rearrangement uses TRBV4-1 and TRBJ1-4; D not certain. The CDR3 totals 14 residues. Trimming shortened V by 1 base and J by 8 bases, and 11 bases separated the two germline ends. CDR1 is MGHRA and CDR2 is YSYEKL in the germline V gene. CDR3 in amino acids: CASSQVGVGEKLFF. Here the CDR3 DNA reads TGCGCCAGCAGCCAAGTCGGGGTAGGCGAAAAACTGTTTTTT.

The gene calls are TRBV10-3 and TRBJ2-7, with TRBD2 matching 8 bases. Germline V gene lookup returns CDR1 ENHRY and CDR2 SYGVKD. The CDR3 extends over 15 amino acids. V gave up 3 bases and J gave up 1 base; unmatched junction bases: 5. CDR3 amino acids: CAISDVGGGSYEQYF. Here the CDR3 DNA reads TGTGCCATCAGTGATGTCGGGGGGGGGTCCTACGAGCAGTACTTC.

As to this clone: The same CDR3 arises from other DNA sequences in this sample as well. This sequence joins TRBV7-9 and TRBJ2-5, with 12 nucleotides matching TRBD2. Trimming at V came to 2 bases and at J to 4 bases, leaving 5 bases not matched to a gene. Germline loops: CDR1 SEHNR, CDR2 FQNEAQ (reference sequence). The CDR3 runs 16 residues. CDR3 in amino acids: CASSLRLAGGRETQYF. The DNA of the CDR3 is TGTGCCAGCAGCTTACGGCTAGCGGGGGGGAGAGAGACCCAGTACTTC.